A single T cell receptor beta chain is shown here with its context. Authors' processing steps: Amplification with reference gene primers provided the estimates of nucleated cell counts. Profiled with immunoSEQ multiplex PCR; TCRdb holds only in-frame clones, not every one. V and J calls and clone size follow that table, whereas D and trimming were derived from the DNA. Here the sample spans some 41,000 clones, 83% being singletons. The sample comes from a study of blood T cell repertoires in COVID-19. In the study overall: The origin of the acute and convalescent COVID-19 samples was the United States, Italy and Spain.

The ends lost 4 bases at V and 8 bases at J; junction bases unmatched: 11. The CDR3 loop spans 16 amino acids. CDR1 is MDHEN and CDR2 is SYDVKM in the germline V gene. This chain connects TRBV28 to TRBJ1-4; TRBD1 matches at 9 bases. This sequence originates from a woman of 80 years or more with active or convalescent COVID-19. The sequenced sample was peripheral blood. CDR3 sequence: CASSSRLQGAWEKLFF. CDR3 nucleotide sequence: TGTGCCAGCAGTTCGCGTCTACAGGGGGCGTGGGAAAAACTGTTTTTT. Variable domain in full (rest from reference TRBV28 and TRBJ1-4): DVKVTQSSRYLVKRTGEKVFLECVQDMDHENMFWYRQDPGLGLRLIYFSYDVKMKEKGDIPEGYSVSREKKERFSLILESASTNQTSMYLCASSSRLQGAWEKLFFGSGTQLSVL.